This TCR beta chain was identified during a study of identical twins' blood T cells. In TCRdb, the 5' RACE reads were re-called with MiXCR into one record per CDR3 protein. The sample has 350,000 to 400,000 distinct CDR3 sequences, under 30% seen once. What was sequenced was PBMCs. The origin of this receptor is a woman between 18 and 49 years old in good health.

CDR3 DNA sequence: TGTGCCAGCAGGGAGCGGGAGTCCTACGAGCAGTACTTC. It is translated as CASRERESYEQYF. The chain uses TRBV5-5 and TRBJ2-7, with 8 bases aligning to TRBD2. Germline trimming cut 5 bases from V and 1 base from J; bases unmatched to any gene: 2. CDR3 size: 13 residues. Germline CDR1 reads SGHKS; CDR2 reads YYEKEE (reference sequence).